This TCR beta chain comes out of a study of blood T cells in healthy people across ages. Study-level results: Strong correlation was found linking TCR beta diversity to naive T cell percentage.

Total RNA was isolated from each sample in quantities of at least 5 micrograms. Unmatched junction bases numbered 8, after V lost 4 bases and J lost 8 bases. The V gene's germline CDR1 is MNHEY and CDR2 SVGAGI. The CDR3 contains 15 residues. In this sample, this clonotype turned up a few times. Its antigen is undetermined. This sequence may be a read error, since a much larger clone differs from it by one base. A second PCR of 7 to 11 cycles used a sample-barcoded 5' primer and a J-beta primer mix. TCRdb re-called the 5' RACE reads with MiXCR, one entry per CDR3 protein. The sample contains some 550,000 distinct CDR3 sequences, 40% to 50% of which appear only once.

This TCR was recovered from an elderly man in good health. V is TRBV6-5 and J is TRBJ1-6; TRBD1 aligns across 7 bases. Sequenced material: blood. DNA of the CDR3: TGTGCCAGCAGTTCCAACTGCAGGGGGGATTCACCCCTCCACTTT. It translates to CASSSNCRGDSPLHF.